The rows below give T cell receptor beta chains drawn from one sample of a study of STAT3 mutations in large granular lymphocyte leukemia. Generated by immunoSEQ multiplex PCR, the TCRdb table keeps only in-frame clones and is missing some. The profile covers around 29,000 clones, with 86% appearing a single time and roughly 13% taken by the ten largest. Sequencing input: peripheral blood mononuclear cells. The source of these receptors is a man between 60 and 75 years old with T-cell large granular lymphocyte leukemia. Some clones in this sample may be carry-over from other donors' samples. CDR3s include the opening cysteine and the closing phenylalanine or tryptophan. Each record gives: V gene, J gene, clone size, D gene, CDR3 length, CDR3 DNA, CDR3 protein. The D gene is left open where the match is weak. Size is omitted from some rows. Given values are once, few, many or a class for expanded clones.

>TRBV4-3|TRBJ1-5|.|.|14
TGCGCCAGCAGCCTGGACAGAAGGAATCAGCCCCAGCATTTT
CASSLDRRNQPQHF
>TRBV5-1|TRBJ2-3|.|.|12
TGCGCCAGCCACCCTGGGACAGATACGCAGTATTTT
CASHPGTDTQYF
>TRBV5-1|TRBJ2-3|.|TRBD2|15
TGCGCCAGCAGCTTCGGGACTAGCGGGGGAGATACGCAGTATTTT
CASSFGTSGGDTQYF
>TRBV5-3|TRBJ2-7|.|.|16
TGTGCCAGAAGCTTGTATCCTAGCGAGAGCTCCTACGAGCAGTACTTC
CARSLYPSESSYEQYF
>TRBV4-2|TRBJ1-4|.|.|14
TGTGCCAGCAGCCAAGATAGTTCTAATGAAAAACTGTTTTTT
CASSQDSSNEKLFF
>TRBV9|TRBJ2-7|.|TRBD2|14
TGTGCCAGCAGCGTAGCACTAGCGGGAGGCGAGCAGTACTTC
CASSVALAGGEQYF
>TRBV6-5|TRBJ2-1|once|TRBD2|15
TGTGCCAGCAGGCCACTAGCGGGAGGGGAGAATGAGCAGTTCTTC
CASRPLAGGENEQFF
>TRBV5-4|TRBJ2-7|.|TRBD2|13
TGTGCCAGCAGTCCGCGGGGGGGAAACGAGCAGTACTTC
CASSPRGGNEQYF
>TRBV7-8|TRBJ2-7|few|TRBD1|14
TGTGCCAGCAGCTCCCGGACAGGGGGCGACGAGCAGTACTTC
CASSSRTGGDEQYF
>TRBV30|TRBJ1-2|.|TRBD1|12
TGTGCCTGGACGGGGTGGAGGGGGCACCACACCTTC
CAWTGWRGHHTF
>TRBV5-5|TRBJ2-5|.|.|13
TGTGCCAGCAGCTTGGACAGCCAAGAGACCCAGTACTTC
CASSLDSQETQYF
>TRBV6-6|TRBJ2-7|.|.|11
TGTGCCAGCAGTTACTCGGAGAAGCAGTACTTC
CASSYSEKQYF
>TRBV7-9|TRBJ2-7|.|TRBD1|12
TGTGCCAGCAAAGGGGGCATGAACGAGCAGTACTTC
CASKGGMNEQYF
>TRBV7-9|TRBJ2-5|once|TRBD1|16
TGTGCCAGTCACCCCCCCGGGACAGGGGTGTTAGAGACCCAGTACTTC
CASHPPGTGVLETQYF
>TRBV7-7|TRBJ2-2|.|.|14
TGTGCTAGCAGCTCATTAGCGGACACCGGGGAGCTGTTTTTT
CASSSLADTGELFF
>TRBV11-2|TRBJ1-2|.|TRBD1|12
TGTGCCACCTCCAGGGGGCCTTATGGCTACACCTTC
CATSRGPYGYTF
>TRBV9|TRBJ2-3|.|.|15
TGTGCCAGCAGCGTCCGGGACGACGTAGCAGATACGCAGTATTTT
CASSVRDDVADTQYF
>TRBV19|TRBJ2-5|.|TRBD1|15
TGTGCCAGTAGTATAGGGCAGGGGGCACAAGAGACCCAGTACTTC
CASSIGQGAQETQYF
>TRBV9|TRBJ2-7|.|.|13
TGTGCCAGCAGCGTAGACGGCGGATACGAGCAGTACTTC
CASSVDGGYEQYF
>TRBV29-1|TRBJ2-7|.|TRBD2|13
TGCAGCGTGAGACTAGCGGGTCTCTACGAGCAGTACTTC
CSVRLAGLYEQYF
>TRBV15|TRBJ2-7|.|TRBD2|15
TGTGCCACCAGATCGTCCGGGACTAGCTTGAGGGAGCAGTACTTC
CATRSSGTSLREQYF
>TRBV12-5|TRBJ2-7|.|.|12
TGTGCTAGTGCCCTCGAGGCATACGAGCAGTACTTC
CASALEAYEQYF
>TRBV11-2|TRBJ2-5|.|.|14
TGTGCCAGCAGCTATGGGACCCTAGGCGAGACCCAGTACTTC
CASSYGTLGETQYF
>TRBV5-4|TRBJ2-1|.|TRBD2|15
TGTGCCAGCAGCTTGACTAGCGGGAGTGGCAGTGAGCAGTTCTTC
CASSLTSGSGSEQFF
>TRBV5-1|TRBJ2-7|.|TRBD1|15
TGCGCCAGCAGCTTGGATACAGGGGGGTACTACGAGCAGTACTTC
CASSLDTGGYYEQYF
>TRBV4-1|TRBJ1-1|.|TRBD1|17
TGCGCCAGCAGCCAAGACCCGACAGGGGGCATAAACACTGAAGCTTTCTTT
CASSQDPTGGINTEAFF
>TRBV6-4|TRBJ2-3|.|.|16
TGTGCCAGCAGTGAACTTGCGGGGTCTAGCACAGATACGCAGTATTTT
CASSELAGSSTDTQYF
>TRBV27|TRBJ2-7|.|TRBD1|14
TGTGCCAGCGGGGCGGGACAGGTCTGGGGGGAGCAGTACTTC
CASGAGQVWGEQYF
>TRBV4-3|TRBJ2-3|.|.|17
TGCGCCAGCAGCCACCGAACGCTCGGACTCCCTAGGGATACGCAGTATTTT
CASSHRTLGLPRDTQYF
>TRBV23-1|TRBJ2-3|.|.|11
TGCGCCAGCAGTTGTCTAGATACGCAGTATTTT
CASSCLDTQYF
>TRBV28|TRBJ1-2|.|.|12
TGTGCCACCAGAAGGGCCCCCTATGGCTACACCTTC
CATRRAPYGYTF
>TRBV7-3|TRBJ2-2|.|.|12
TGTGCCAGCAGCCTAGACACCGGGGAGCTGTTTTTT
CASSLDTGELFF
>TRBV4-1|TRBJ1-1|.|.|14
TGCGCCAGCAGCGGTCTACTAAAGAACACTGAAGCTTTCTTT
CASSGLLKNTEAFF
>TRBV5-1|TRBJ2-7|.|TRBD2|17
TGCGCCAGCAGCTTGGGTCTAGCGGGAGTTCTCCCCTACGAGCAGTACTTC
CASSLGLAGVLPYEQYF
>TRBV12-5|TRBJ2-7|.|.|19
TGTGCTAGTGTTTATCCCCCCGACGGGTCCCTCGAGATCTCCTACGAGCAGTACTTC
CASVYPPDGSLEISYEQYF
>TRBV7-9|TRBJ1-2|.|.|11
TGTGCCAGCACGGATAACTATGGCTACACCTTC
CASTDNYGYTF
>TRBV5-4|TRBJ1-2|.|TRBD1|14
TGTGCCAGCAGTTCGACAGGGGGCAACTATGGCTACACCTTC
CASSSTGGNYGYTF
>TRBV29-1|TRBJ1-2|.|TRBD1|16
TGCAGCGTTGAAGATCGTACAGGGGTGGGAAACTATGGCTACACCTTC
CSVEDRTGVGNYGYTF
>TRBV6-5|TRBJ2-7|.|TRBD2|16
TGTGCCAGCAGTTACGGGACTAGCGGGAGAATCTACGAGCAGTACTTC
CASSYGTSGRIYEQYF
>TRBV7-8|TRBJ2-7|.|TRBD1|14
TGTGCCAGCAGACAGAGACAGGGGGCTTACGAGCAGTACTTC
CASRQRQGAYEQYF
>TRBV10-3|TRBJ1-3|.|.|16
TGTGCCATCAGTGAGCAGGGAGGGGACTCTGGAAACACCATATATTTT
CAISEQGGDSGNTIYF
>TRBV11-3|TRBJ1-1|.|.|12
TGTGCCAGCAGCAACGGACATTTTGAAGCTTTCTTT
CASSNGHFEAFF
>TRBV18|TRBJ1-1|.|.|15
TGTGCCAGCTCACCACCGTTTACAATGAACACTGAAGCTTTCTTT
CASSPPFTMNTEAFF
>TRBV7-6|TRBJ2-2|.|TRBD2|18
TGTGCCAGCAGCTTGGGGACTAGCGGGAGCTGGAACACCGGGGAGCTGTTTTTT
CASSLGTSGSWNTGELFF
>TRBV7-2|TRBJ2-5|.|TRBD2|14
TGTGCCAGCAGCGGGCAGCGGGGCCAAGAGACCCAGTACTTC
CASSGQRGQETQYF
>TRBV5-1|TRBJ1-1|.|.|15
TGCGCCAGCAGCCGTCAGGGTTCTCTGAACACTGAAGCTTTCTTT
CASSRQGSLNTEAFF
>TRBV5-6|TRBJ2-3|.|.|11
TGTGCCAGCAGCTTGGCAGATACGCAGTATTTT
CASSLADTQYF
>TRBV5-8|TRBJ1-5|.|.|13
TGTGCCAGCAGCCTCAGTAGCAATCAGCCCCAGCATTTT
CASSLSSNQPQHF
>TRBV10-2|TRBJ1-5|.|.|15
TGCGCCAGCAGTGAGGCCGGGGGGGGCAATCAGCCCCAGCATTTT
CASSEAGGGNQPQHF
>TRBV10-3|TRBJ1-2|.|TRBD1|12
TGTGCCATCAGCCGGGACAGGGATGGCTACACCTTC
CAISRDRDGYTF
>TRBV29-1|TRBJ2-7|.|.|13
TGCAGCGTTGTCTGGGCAGAATCCTACGAGCAGTACTTC
CSVVWAESYEQYF
>TRBV5-1|TRBJ1-1|once|.|16
TGCGCCAGCAGCCCCAACGAGGGGGGGCGGAACACTGAAGCTTTCTTT
CASSPNEGGRNTEAFF
>TRBV18|TRBJ1-1|.|TRBD1|18
TGTGCCAGCTCACTAAAAACAGGGGGCGCGGTGACGTACACTGAAGCTTTCTTT
CASSLKTGGAVTYTEAFF